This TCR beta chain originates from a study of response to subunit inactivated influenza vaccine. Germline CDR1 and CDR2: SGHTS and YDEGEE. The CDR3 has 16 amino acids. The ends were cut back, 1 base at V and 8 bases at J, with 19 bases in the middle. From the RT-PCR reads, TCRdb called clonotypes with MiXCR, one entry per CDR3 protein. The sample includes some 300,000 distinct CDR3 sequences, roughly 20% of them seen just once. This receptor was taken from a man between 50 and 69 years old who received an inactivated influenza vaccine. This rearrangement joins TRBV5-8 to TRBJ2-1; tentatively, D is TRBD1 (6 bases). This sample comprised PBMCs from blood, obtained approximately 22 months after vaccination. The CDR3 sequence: CASSLPRRGYVDEQFF. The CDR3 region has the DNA TGTGCCAGCAGCTTGCCCAGAAGGGGGTATGTAGATGAGCAGTTCTTC.